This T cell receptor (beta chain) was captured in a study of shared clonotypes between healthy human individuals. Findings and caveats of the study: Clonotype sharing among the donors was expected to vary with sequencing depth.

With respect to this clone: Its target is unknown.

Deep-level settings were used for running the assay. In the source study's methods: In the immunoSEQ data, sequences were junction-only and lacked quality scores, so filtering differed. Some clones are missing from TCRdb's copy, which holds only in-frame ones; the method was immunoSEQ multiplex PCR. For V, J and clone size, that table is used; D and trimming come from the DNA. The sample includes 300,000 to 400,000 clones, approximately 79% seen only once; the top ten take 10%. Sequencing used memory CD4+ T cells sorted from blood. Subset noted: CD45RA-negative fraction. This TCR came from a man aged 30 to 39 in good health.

CDR3 sequence reads: CASSGTGEYNEQFF. The CDR3, as DNA: TGTGCCAGCAGTGGGACGGGAGAGTACAATGAGCAGTTCTTC. The J gene is TRBJ2-1, the V gene TRBV27; D is possibly TRBD2 (6 bases). The V end was cut by 5 bases, the J end by 4 bases, with 12 bases between. The germline V gene encodes CDR1 MNHEY and CDR2 SMNVEV (reference sequence). This CDR3 region has 14 residues.